Below are 28 T cell receptor beta chains sequenced from a single sample in a study of beta chain features in type 1 diabetes. Overall study results and limits: Significant though moderate, a shortening of TCRB CDR3s appeared in all four CD4+ subsets of Type 1 diabetes patients.

Their recognized antigens are unknown. The isolated RNA, all of it, was reverse transcribed, so expressed TCRB transcripts were what got sequenced. Data came from immunoSEQ multiplex PCR; TCRdb stores just in-frame clones and leaves some out. The sample holds more than 95,000 clones, 17% seen once. The sequenced material came from central memory CD4+ T cells from blood. These TCRs come from a man aged 18 to 29 with type 1 diabetes.

This clone was observed a handful of times. The rearrangement joins TRBV5-1 to TRBJ2-5; D may be TRBD2 (7 bases). CDR3 size: 13 residues. CDR1 SGHRS and CDR2 YFSETQ come from the germline V gene. V gave up 7 bases and J gave up 5 bases, with 15 bases separating them. CDR3 loop: CASSIGGRETQYF. The CDR3 DNA reads as TGCGCCAGCTCCATCGGGGGGCGCGAGACCCAGTACTTC.

This clone was seen a handful of times. The CDR3 bases are TGTGCCAGCAGCTCACCCCGGGGGGGTCGATACGAGCAGTACTTC. Protein product: CASSSPRGGRYEQYF. This chain uses TRBV11-2 with TRBJ2-7; TRBD2 matches at 8 bases. The CDR3 is made up of 15 amino acids. With V trimmed by 4 bases and J by 4 bases, 9 bases remained unmatched. In germline, CDR1 is SGHAT, CDR2 FQNNGV.

This chain joins TRBV5-1 and TRBJ2-1, with a tentative D call TRBD1 (5 bases). The V end was cut by 4 bases, the J end by 5 bases, with 13 bases between. CDR3 length: 14 residues. The germline CDR1 and CDR2 sequences are SGHRS and YFSETQ. The CDR3 protein is CASSLDPGNNEQFF. CDR3 in DNA: TGCGCCAGCAGCCTGGACCCAGGGAACAATGAGCAGTTCTTC.

This clone was counted a few times. Other DNA sequences from this sample encode an identical CDR3 as well. The genes are TRBV7-2 and TRBJ2-7; no reliable D call. This CDR3 comprises 11 residues. Deletions cut 4 bases from V and 2 bases from J, with 3 bases between. The germline V gene has CDR1 SGHTA and CDR2 FQGNSA. CDR3 nucleotides: TGTGCCAGCAGCTCAGCCTACGAGCAGTACTTC. It codes for CASSSAYEQYF.

V gene TRBV23-1 combines with J gene TRBJ1-2; no definite D call. TRBV23-1 is sorted into the ORF group, with uncertain function. Trimming cost V 1 base and J 2 bases, with 8 bases left between them. This CDR3 is built from 14 residues. CDR3 amino acids: CASSQWYSNYGYTF. The CDR3 nucleotides are TGCGCCAGCAGTCAATGGTACAGCAACTATGGCTACACCTTC.

In its sample, this clone was seen many times. V is TRBV11-3 and J is TRBJ2-5; D is uncertain. Trimming shortened V by 10 bases and J by 0 bases, and 12 bases separated the two germline ends. CDR1 is SGHNT, CDR2 YENEEA, per germline. CDR3 length equals 13 residues. The CDR3 DNA sequence: TGTGCCACCAGAGAAGGAAACCAAGAGACCCAGTACTTC. Translation: CATREGNQETQYF.

The chain couples TRBV6-5 to TRBJ2-3; D possibly matches TRBD1 or TRBD2 (5 bases each). The V gene's germline CDR1 is MNHEY and CDR2 SVGAGI. This CDR3 is built from 12 residues. Deletions cut 6 bases from V and 5 bases from J, with 9 bases between. CDR3 region: CASRVGEDTQYF. DNA of the CDR3: TGTGCCAGCAGAGTGGGGGAAGATACGCAGTATTTT.

In its sample, this clone was seen a few times. The chain is built from TRBV20-1 and TRBJ2-5; unclear D gene. V lost 6 bases and J 4 bases, leaving 9 bases between the germline ends. CDR3 length: 11 amino acids. Germline V gene lookup returns CDR1 DFQATT and CDR2 SNEGSKA (reference sequence). The CDR3 DNA is TGCAGTGCCCGCTCGGTAGAGACCCAGTACTTC. The encoded protein is CSARSVETQYF.

This clone was seen a handful of times. The chain joins TRBV30 to TRBJ2-3; 7 positions agree with TRBD2. Per the germline V gene, CDR1 is GTSNPN and CDR2 is SVGIG (reference sequence). This CDR3 is built from 14 residues. Trimming removed 4 bases from V and 8 bases from J; junction bases left unmatched: 12. CDR3 protein: CAWTISGSGGTQYF. CDR3 bases: TGTGCCTGGACTATTAGCGGGTCTGGGGGTACGCAGTATTTT.

This clone came up a few times. CDR3 loop: CASRYSVLGSGNTIYF. In DNA form, the CDR3 reads TGCGCCAGCAGGTACTCGGTTCTGGGTAGTGGAAACACCATATATTTT. The rearrangement joins TRBV4-1 to TRBJ1-3, with no clear D. The ends were cut back, 6 bases at V and 3 bases at J, with 18 bases in the middle. Germline CDR1 MGHRA, CDR2 YSYEKL. This CDR3 contains 16 residues.

The V call is TRBV5-1, the J call TRBJ1-5; 10 bases align to TRBD1. Germline trimming cut 3 bases from V and 6 bases from J; bases unmatched to any gene: 6. The length of the CDR3 is 15 residues. Germline CDR1 is SGHRS and CDR2 is YFSETQ. In DNA form, the CDR3 reads TGCGCCAGCAGCTCCGGGACAGGGGTGAGTCAGCCCCAGCATTTT. Amino acid sequence: CASSSGTGVSQPQHF. The variable domain in full, with the rest retrieved from reference TRBV5-1 and TRBJ1-5, is KAGVTQTPRYLIKTRGQQVTLSCSPISGHRSVSWYQQTPGQGLQFLFEYFSETQRNKGNFPGRFSGRQFSNSRSEMNVSTLELGDSALYLCASSSGTGVSQPQHFGDGTRLSIL.

This clone was counted a few times. The identical CDR3 is also encoded by other nucleotide sequences in the sample. The V call is TRBV27, the J call TRBJ1-4; 10 positions agree with TRBD1. Germline CDR1 MNHEY, CDR2 SMNVEV (reference sequence). The CDR3 totals 15 residues. V was pared by 4 bases and J by 8 bases, with 7 bases of the junction left unmatched. The CDR3 nucleotides read TGTGCCAGCAGTTACTACAGGGACAGGGGCGAAAAACTGTTTTTT. Protein: CASSYYRDRGEKLFF.

There are many counts of this clone. The rearrangement links TRBV28 to TRBJ2-1, with TRBD1 identical over 9 bases. Germline V gene sequence: CDR1 MDHEN, CDR2 SYDVKM. There are 16 residues in the CDR3. V was pared by 5 bases and J by 7 bases, with 12 bases of the junction left unmatched. The CDR3 protein is CASSVPGQGTGNEQFF. CDR3 nucleotide sequence: TGTGCCAGCAGTGTCCCGGGACAGGGAACCGGAAATGAGCAGTTCTTC.

This chain joins TRBV5-1 and TRBJ2-7, with D perhaps TRBD2 (6 bases). This CDR3 contains 13 residues. Trimming took off 6 bases at V and 5 bases at J, with 15 bases between the two ends. Germline V lookup: CDR1 SGHRS, CDR2 YFSETQ. CDR3 amino acids: CASKVGGSNEQYF. CDR3 nucleotide sequence: TGCGCCAGCAAGGTCGGGGGTAGTAACGAGCAGTACTTC. Using reference TRBV5-1 and TRBJ2-7 for the parts outside the CDR3, the full variable domain is KAGVTQTPRYLIKTRGQQVTLSCSPISGHRSVSWYQQTPGQGLQFLFEYFSETQRNKGNFPGRFSGRQFSNSRSEMNVSTLELGDSALYLCASKVGGSNEQYFGPGTRLTVT.

The chain couples TRBV18 to TRBJ1-4; D is undetermined. Trimming pared 3 bases from V and 2 bases from J, leaving 7 bases between. The CDR3 runs to 14 residues. Germline CDR1 is KGHSH and CDR2 is LQKENI. The DNA for the CDR3 is TGTGCCAGCTCACCGGCAAGTACTAATGAAAAACTGTTTTTT. The encoded protein is CASSPASTNEKLFF.

In its sample, this clone was seen a few times. This chain links TRBV18 with TRBJ1-5; tentatively, D is TRBD1 (6 bases). Germline V gene data show CDR1 as KGHSH and CDR2 as LQKENI. This CDR3 spans 16 amino acids. V shed 3 bases and J shed 2 bases, with 14 bases lying between them. In nucleotides, the CDR3 is TGTGCCAGCTCACCTCTCAACAGGGTGGGCAATCAGCCCCAGCATTTT. It codes for CASSPLNRVGNQPQHF.

This clone was seen a handful of times. The CDR3 loop is CASSLSDRGEQYF. The CDR3 nucleotides read TGTGCCAGCAGTCTTTCGGACCGGGGCGAGCAGTACTTC. This chain connects TRBV7-9 to TRBJ2-7; D might be TRBD2 (5 bases). This CDR3 spans 13 amino acids. Between the trimmed V and J ends, which lost 6 bases and 6 bases, there was a span of 15 bases. Germline V gene sequence: CDR1 SEHNR, CDR2 FQNEAQ (reference sequence).

There are a few counts of this clone. The chain is built from TRBV15 and TRBJ1-5; D unclear. Trimming removed 5 bases at V and 6 bases at J, with 14 bases between. The CDR3 runs to 14 residues. The germline V gene has CDR1 LNHNV and CDR2 YYDKDF (reference sequence). The DNA for the CDR3 is TGTGCCACCAGCGTCGACAATCGCCCTCAGCCCCAGCATTTT. Its translation: CATSVDNRPQPQHF.

There are a few counts of this clone. The rearrangement uses TRBV7-9 and TRBJ2-2; D is unresolved. The length of the CDR3 is 16 residues. V lost 5 bases, J lost 3 bases, and 16 bases lay in between. Germline CDR1 SEHNR, CDR2 FQNEAQ (reference sequence). CDR3 protein: CASSLSWSRDTGELFF. The CDR3 DNA follows: TGTGCCAGCAGCCTGTCCTGGAGTCGCGACACCGGGGAGCTGTTTTTT.

This clone has only a few counts. The rearrangement links TRBV5-4 to TRBJ2-1, with 7 bases matching TRBD2. The germline CDR1 and CDR2 sequences are SGHNT and YYREEE (reference sequence). This CDR3 has 17 residues. The trim removed 3 bases at V and 2 bases at J, leaving 11 bases unmatched. The CDR3 here is CASSSGLPARTYNEQFF. The CDR3 DNA sequence: TGTGCCAGCAGCTCGGGACTACCAGCCCGTACCTACAATGAGCAGTTCTTC.

J is TRBJ2-5 and V is TRBV2, with unresolved D. The V gene's germline CDR1 is SNHLY and CDR2 FYNNEI. V dropped 9 bases and J dropped 5 bases, with 13 bases sitting between them. The CDR3 runs 12 residues. DNA for the CDR3: TGTGCCAGTCATATTGGTGGGGAGACCCAGTACTTC. It encodes CASHIGGETQYF.

This clone was counted a few times. The chain employs TRBV6-1 and TRBJ2-3; 11 nucleotides align to TRBD2. This CDR3 is built from 16 residues. In germline, CDR1 is MNHNS, CDR2 SASEGT. J was trimmed by 6 bases and V by 1 base; bases with no gene match: 6. Here the CDR3 DNA reads TGTGCCAGCAGTGAAGGTAGCGGGGGGGCCTTTGATACGCAGTATTTT. As protein: CASSEGSGGAFDTQYF.

This clone was counted only a few times. V gene TRBV2 combines with J gene TRBJ1-1; 7 bases are a match to TRBD1. The CDR3 has 12 residues. With V trimmed by 10 bases and J by 3 bases, 5 bases remained unmatched. Germline lookup yields CDR1 SNHLY and CDR2 FYNNEI. The CDR3 region is CATSQGYTEAFF. In DNA, the CDR3 is TGTGCCACCTCACAGGGGTACACTGAAGCTTTCTTT.

This CDR3 reads CASSLPSGSYEQYF. The CDR3, as DNA: TGTGCCAGCAGCTTACCTAGCGGGAGCTACGAGCAGTACTTC. The chain joins TRBV7-9 to TRBJ2-7; 10 bases are shared with TRBD2. J was trimmed by 3 bases and V by 2 bases; bases with no gene match: 1. Germline V gene lookup returns CDR1 SEHNR and CDR2 FQNEAQ (reference sequence). This CDR3 is 14 amino acids long.

This clone was seen a few times. The chain uses TRBV2 and TRBJ2-7, with 9 nucleotides matching TRBD2. Germline CDR1 reads SNHLY; CDR2 reads FYNNEI. This CDR3 region has 19 residues. With 8 bases clipped from V and 2 bases from J, the junction kept 22 bases outside the gene matches. The CDR3 sequence is CASGLGPGLAGGRPYEQYF. The CDR3 nucleotides are TGTGCCAGCGGCCTAGGTCCCGGACTCGCGGGGGGGCGCCCCTACGAGCAGTACTTC.

The rearrangement joins TRBV2 to TRBJ2-7, with a tentative D call TRBD2 (5 bases). Trimming took off 1 base at V and 8 bases at J, with 9 bases between the two ends. Germline V gene data show CDR1 as SNHLY and CDR2 as FYNNEI. The length of the CDR3 is 12 residues. The CDR3 reads CASSEETTKQYF. The CDR3 bases are TGTGCCAGCAGTGAAGAGACTACCAAGCAGTACTTC.

The rearrangement uses TRBV19 and TRBJ2-1, with 7 positions matching TRBD2. Looked up from germline, CDR1 is LNHDA and CDR2 is SQIVND (reference sequence). Trimming at V came to 7 bases and at J to 5 bases, leaving 5 bases not matched to a gene. The CDR3 runs to 13 residues. Here the CDR3 reads CASTPREDNEQFF. CDR3 nucleotides: TGTGCCAGTACTCCCCGGGAGGACAATGAGCAGTTCTTC.

This clone has only a few counts. The chain carries TRBV15 and TRBJ2-2, with D unresolved. The germline gives CDR1 LNHNV, CDR2 YYDKDF (reference sequence). The V gene lost 0 bases and the J gene lost 7 bases, with 3 bases spanning the gap. CDR3 length equals 12 residues. The CDR3 DNA reads TGTGCCACCAGCAGAGATGTCGGGGAGCTGTTTTTT. It translates to CATSRDVGELFF.